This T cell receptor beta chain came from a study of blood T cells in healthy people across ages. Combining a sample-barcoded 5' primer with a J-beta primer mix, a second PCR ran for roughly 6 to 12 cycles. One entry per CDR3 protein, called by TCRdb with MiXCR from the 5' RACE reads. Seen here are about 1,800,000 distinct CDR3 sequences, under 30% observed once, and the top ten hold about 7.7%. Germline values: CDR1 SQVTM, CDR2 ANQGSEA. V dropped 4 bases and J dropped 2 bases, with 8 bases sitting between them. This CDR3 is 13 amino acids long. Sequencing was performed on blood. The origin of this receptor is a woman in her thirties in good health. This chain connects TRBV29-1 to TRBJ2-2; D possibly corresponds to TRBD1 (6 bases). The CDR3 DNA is TGCAGCGTTGGGACAGTAAACACCGGGGAGCTGTTTTTT. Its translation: CSVGTVNTGELFF.